The sequence of this T cell receptor beta chain was determined in a study of monozygotic twins with inflammatory bowel disease. Molecular identifiers with 6-nucleotide sample barcodes were added during cDNA synthesis via template switching. With the 5' RACE reads reprocessed, TCRdb shows one record per CDR3 protein and no DNA. This sample contains approximately 400,000 distinct CDR3 sequences. The receptor was derived from a human donor with ulcerative colitis or Crohn's disease, or a healthy co-twin of an affected twin (not recorded which). Source material: blood.

CDR3 loop: CASSPYVGNEQFF. The gene calls are TRBV18 and TRBJ2-1. Germline V CDR1 and CDR2: KGHSH, LQKENI. This CDR3 is 13 amino acids long.